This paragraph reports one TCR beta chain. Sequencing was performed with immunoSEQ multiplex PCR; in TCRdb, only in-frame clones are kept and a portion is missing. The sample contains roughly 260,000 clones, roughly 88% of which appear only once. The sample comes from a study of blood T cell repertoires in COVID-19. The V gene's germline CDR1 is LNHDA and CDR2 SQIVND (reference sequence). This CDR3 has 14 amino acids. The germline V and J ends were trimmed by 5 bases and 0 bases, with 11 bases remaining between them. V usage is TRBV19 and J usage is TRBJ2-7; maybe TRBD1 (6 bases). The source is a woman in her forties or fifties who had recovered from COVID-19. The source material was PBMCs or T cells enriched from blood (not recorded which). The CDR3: CASSVTGTSYEQYF. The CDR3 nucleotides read TGTGCCAGTAGTGTAACAGGGACCTCCTACGAGCAGTACTTC.